This TCR beta chain came from a study of blood T cell repertoires in COVID-19. Study-wide context: Sites across the United States, Italy and Spain contributed samples from acute and convalescent COVID-19.

How the authors handled the data: Estimates of nucleated cell counts were drawn from the amplification of reference gene primers. Repertoires were generated with immunoSEQ multiplex PCR, while TCRdb's copy carries only in-frame clones and drops some. V and J calls and clone size are copied from that table; D and trimming were computed from the DNA. The table has about 140,000 clones, roughly 82% seen once; the top ten hold roughly a tenth. This TCR was recovered from a man aged 55 to 70 with active or convalescent COVID-19. Material for sequencing was peripheral blood.

The CDR3 loop reads CASSPGPGGGYEQYF. CDR3 coding DNA: TGTGCCAGCAGCCCTGGTCCAGGGGGCGGCTACGAGCAGTACTTC. The rearrangement joins TRBV6-2 or TRBV6-3 to TRBJ2-7, with 8 bases aligning to TRBD1. Per germline, CDR1 MNHEY and CDR2 SVGEGT. The CDR3 length is 15 residues. V lost 6 bases, J lost 3 bases, and 10 bases stayed unmatched.